This T cell receptor beta chain was captured in a study of a mutant IDH1 vaccine in newly diagnosed glioma. Study summary: Eight vaccinations reached patients in weeks 1, 3, 5, 7, 11, 15, 19 and 23. Those enrolled had earlier been treated with radiotherapy, temozolomide, or both, mostly both.

Described time point: week 5, during vaccination. Vaccination comprised doses that each held 300 ug of mutant IDH1 20-mer peptide, plus topical imiquimod. Diagnosis in the donors showed new WHO grade 3 or 4 astrocytomas that were IDH1-mutant and ATRX-lost. Profiled with immunoSEQ multiplex PCR; TCRdb holds only in-frame clones, not every one. The data contain tens of thousands of clones, around 85% of them singletons. To note about this clone: The antigen is unknown.

Germline-derived CDR1 and CDR2 are SNHLY and FYNNEI. Trimming at V came to 6 bases and at J to 7 bases, leaving 7 bases not matched to a gene. This CDR3 is built from 14 residues. Material: PBMCs, obtained from a glioma patient whose treatment included an IDH1 peptide vaccine. This clonotype was obtained from a man aged 35 to 55 with glioma. Some clones in this sample may be carry-over from other donors' samples. The rearrangement links TRBV2 to TRBJ1-2; 11 bases fit TRBD1. CDR3: CASSGQGAAAGYTF. The CDR3 region has the DNA TGTGCCAGCAGCGGACAGGGGGCAGCGGCTGGCTACACCTTC.